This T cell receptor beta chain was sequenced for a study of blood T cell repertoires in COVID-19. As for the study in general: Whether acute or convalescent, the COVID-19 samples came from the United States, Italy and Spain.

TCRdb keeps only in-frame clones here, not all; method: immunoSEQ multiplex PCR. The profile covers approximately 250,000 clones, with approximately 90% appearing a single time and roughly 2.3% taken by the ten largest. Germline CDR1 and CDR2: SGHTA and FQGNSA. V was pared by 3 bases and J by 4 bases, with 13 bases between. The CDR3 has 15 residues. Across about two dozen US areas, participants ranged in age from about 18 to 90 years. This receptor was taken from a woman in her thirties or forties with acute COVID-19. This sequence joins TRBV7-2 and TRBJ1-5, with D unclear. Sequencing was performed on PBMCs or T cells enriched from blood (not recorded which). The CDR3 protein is CASSFLPNLNQPQHF. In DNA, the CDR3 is TGTGCCAGCAGCTTCCTTCCGAACTTAAATCAGCCCCAGCATTTT.